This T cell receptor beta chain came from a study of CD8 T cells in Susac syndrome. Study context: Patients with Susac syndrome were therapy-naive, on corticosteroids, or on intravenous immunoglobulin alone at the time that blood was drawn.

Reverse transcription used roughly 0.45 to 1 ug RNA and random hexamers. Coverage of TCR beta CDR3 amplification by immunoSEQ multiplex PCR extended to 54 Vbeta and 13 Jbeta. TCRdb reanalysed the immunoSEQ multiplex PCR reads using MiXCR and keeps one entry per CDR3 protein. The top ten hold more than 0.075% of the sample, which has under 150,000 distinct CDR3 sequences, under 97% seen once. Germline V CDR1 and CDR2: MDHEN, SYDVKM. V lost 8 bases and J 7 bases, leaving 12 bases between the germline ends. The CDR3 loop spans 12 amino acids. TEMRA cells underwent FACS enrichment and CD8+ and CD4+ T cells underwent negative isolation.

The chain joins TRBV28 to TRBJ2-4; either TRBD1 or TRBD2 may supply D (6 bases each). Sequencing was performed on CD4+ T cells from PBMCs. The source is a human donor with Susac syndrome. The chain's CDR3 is CASGTGRNIQYF. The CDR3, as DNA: TGTGCCAGCGGAACAGGGAGGAACATTCAGTACTTC.